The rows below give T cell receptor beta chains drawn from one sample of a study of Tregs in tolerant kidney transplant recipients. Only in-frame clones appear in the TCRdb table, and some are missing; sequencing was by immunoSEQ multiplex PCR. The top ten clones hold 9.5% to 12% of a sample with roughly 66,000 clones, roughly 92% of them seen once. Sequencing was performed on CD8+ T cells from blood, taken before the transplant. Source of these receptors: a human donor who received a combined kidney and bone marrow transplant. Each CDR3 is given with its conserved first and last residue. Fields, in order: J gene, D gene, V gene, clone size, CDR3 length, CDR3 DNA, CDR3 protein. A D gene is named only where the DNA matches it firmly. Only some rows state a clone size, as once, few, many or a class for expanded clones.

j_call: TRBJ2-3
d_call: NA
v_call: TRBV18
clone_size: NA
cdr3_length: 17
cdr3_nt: TGTGCCAGCTCACCACCTCGGGGTAGTGCTAGCACAGATACGCAGTATTTT
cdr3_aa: CASSPPRGSASTDTQYF

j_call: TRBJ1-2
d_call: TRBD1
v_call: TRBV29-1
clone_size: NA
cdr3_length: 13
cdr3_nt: TGCAGCGTTACGGGACAGGGGGCTTCTGGCTACACCTTC
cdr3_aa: CSVTGQGASGYTF

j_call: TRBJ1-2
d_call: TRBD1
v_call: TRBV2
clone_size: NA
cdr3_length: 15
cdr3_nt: TGTGCCAGCAGTGATGGGGACAGGGGGCTCTATGGCTACACCTTC
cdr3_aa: CASSDGDRGLYGYTF

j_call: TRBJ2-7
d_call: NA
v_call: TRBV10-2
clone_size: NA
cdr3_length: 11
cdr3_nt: TGCGCCAGCAGCGATTCTAGCGAGCAGTACTTC
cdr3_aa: CASSDSSEQYF

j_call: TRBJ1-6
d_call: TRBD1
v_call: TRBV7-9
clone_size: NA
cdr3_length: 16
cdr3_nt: TGTGCCAGCAGCTTAGCCTGGACAGGGGGTGACTCCCCCCTCCACTTT
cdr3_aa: CASSLAWTGGDSPLHF

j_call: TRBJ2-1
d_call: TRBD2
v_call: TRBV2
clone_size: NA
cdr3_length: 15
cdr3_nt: TGTGCCAGCAGTGGGACTAGCGGGACATACAATGAGCAGTTCTTC
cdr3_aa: CASSGTSGTYNEQFF

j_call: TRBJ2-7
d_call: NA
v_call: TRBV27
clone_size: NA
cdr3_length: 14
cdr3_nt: TGTGCCAGCAGTTTAGGGCAGGCCACCTACGAGCAGTACTTC
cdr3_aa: CASSLGQATYEQYF

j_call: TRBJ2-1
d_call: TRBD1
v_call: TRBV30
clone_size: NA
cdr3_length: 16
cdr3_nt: TGTGCCTGGAGTATTGCTGACAGGGGCATCTACAATGAGCAGTTCTTC
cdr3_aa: CAWSIADRGIYNEQFF

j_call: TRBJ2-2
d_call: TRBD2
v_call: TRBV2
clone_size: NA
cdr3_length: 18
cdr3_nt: TGTGCCAGCAGGGACGGGACTAGCGGGGGGCTGAACCCCGGGGAGCTGTTTTTT
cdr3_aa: CASRDGTSGGLNPGELFF

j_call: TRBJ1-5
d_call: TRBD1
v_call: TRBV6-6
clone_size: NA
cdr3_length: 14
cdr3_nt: TGTGCCAGCAGTTTCGGGACAGGGGTATGGCCCCAGCATTTT
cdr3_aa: CASSFGTGVWPQHF

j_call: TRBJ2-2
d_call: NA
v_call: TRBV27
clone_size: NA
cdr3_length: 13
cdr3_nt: TGTGCCAGCAGTTCAGGGTTCGTCGGGGAGCTGTTTTTT
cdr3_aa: CASSSGFVGELFF

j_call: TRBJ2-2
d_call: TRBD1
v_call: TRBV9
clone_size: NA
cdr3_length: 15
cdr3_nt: TGTGCCAGCACCAGATCTGGGACAGCCACCGGGGAGCTGTTTTTT
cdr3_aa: CASTRSGTATGELFF

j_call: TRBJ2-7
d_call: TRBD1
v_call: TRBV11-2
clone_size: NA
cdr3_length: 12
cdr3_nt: TGTGCCAGCAGCTCAGGGGGCCACGAGCAGTACTTC
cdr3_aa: CASSSGGHEQYF

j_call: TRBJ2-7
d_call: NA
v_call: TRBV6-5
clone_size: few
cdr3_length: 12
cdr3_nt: TGTGCCAGCAGTACCGAAGGGAGCCTTCAGTACTTC
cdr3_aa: CASSTEGSLQYF

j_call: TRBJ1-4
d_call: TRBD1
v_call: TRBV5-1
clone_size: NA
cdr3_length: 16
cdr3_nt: TGCGCCAGCAGCTTCCCGCAGGGGGTGTTGTATGAAAAACTGTTTTTT
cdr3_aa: CASSFPQGVLYEKLFF

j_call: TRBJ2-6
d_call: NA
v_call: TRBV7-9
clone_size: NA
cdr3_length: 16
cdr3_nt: TGTGCCAGCAGCGATCCCACAGGGAGTGGGGCCAACGTCCTGACTTTC
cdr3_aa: CASSDPTGSGANVLTF

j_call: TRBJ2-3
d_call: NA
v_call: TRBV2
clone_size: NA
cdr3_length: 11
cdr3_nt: TGTGCCTGCTTGTGGGGAGAGGTGCCGTATTTT
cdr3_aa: CACLWGEVPYF

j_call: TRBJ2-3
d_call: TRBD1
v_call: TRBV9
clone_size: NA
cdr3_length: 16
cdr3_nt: TGTGCCAGCAGCGCGTGGACAGGGGGTAGCACAGATACGCAGTATTTT
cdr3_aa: CASSAWTGGSTDTQYF

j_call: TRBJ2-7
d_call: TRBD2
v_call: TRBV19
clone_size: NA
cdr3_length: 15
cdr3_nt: TGTGCCAGTAGTATAGATCCTAGCGGAGCGTACGAGCAGTACTTC
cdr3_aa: CASSIDPSGAYEQYF

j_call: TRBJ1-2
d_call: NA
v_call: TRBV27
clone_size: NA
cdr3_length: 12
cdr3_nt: TGTGCCAGCAGAACAGGGACCTATGGCTACACCTTC
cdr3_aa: CASRTGTYGYTF

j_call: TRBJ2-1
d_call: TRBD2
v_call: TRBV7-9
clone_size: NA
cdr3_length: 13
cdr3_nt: TGTGCCAGCAGGACTAGCGGGATGAGCGAGCAGTTCTTC
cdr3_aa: CASRTSGMSEQFF

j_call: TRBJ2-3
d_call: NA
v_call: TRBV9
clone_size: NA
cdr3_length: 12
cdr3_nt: TGTGCCAGCAGCCCCTCAGGGGATACGCAGTATTTT
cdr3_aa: CASSPSGDTQYF

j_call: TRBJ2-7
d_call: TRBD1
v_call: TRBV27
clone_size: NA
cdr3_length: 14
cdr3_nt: TGTGCCAGCAGTATCGGGACAGGGACCCACGAGCAGTACTTC
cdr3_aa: CASSIGTGTHEQYF

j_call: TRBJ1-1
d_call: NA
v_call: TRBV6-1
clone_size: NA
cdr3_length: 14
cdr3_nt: TGTGCCAGCGTACCTCAGGGGTATGTTGGTGAAGCTTTCTTT
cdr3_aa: CASVPQGYVGEAFF

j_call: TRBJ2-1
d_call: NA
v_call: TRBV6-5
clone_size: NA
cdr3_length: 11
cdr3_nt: TGTGCCAGCAGTTCCTACGGAGCGTGCTTCTTC
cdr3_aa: CASSSYGACFF

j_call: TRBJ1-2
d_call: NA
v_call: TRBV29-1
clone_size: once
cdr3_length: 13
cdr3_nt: TGCAGCGTTGAAGTTACAGCGGCTTATGGCTACACCTTC
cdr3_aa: CSVEVTAAYGYTF

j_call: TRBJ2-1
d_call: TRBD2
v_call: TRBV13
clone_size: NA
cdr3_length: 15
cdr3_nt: TGTGCCAGCAGCCCCGGGACTAGCCCCTCAAATGAGCAGTTCTTC
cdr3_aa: CASSPGTSPSNEQFF

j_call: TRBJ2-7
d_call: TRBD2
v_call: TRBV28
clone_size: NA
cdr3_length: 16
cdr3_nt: TGTGCCAGCAGTCCTCGACTAGCGGGGCCGTCCTACGAGCAGTACTTC
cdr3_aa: CASSPRLAGPSYEQYF

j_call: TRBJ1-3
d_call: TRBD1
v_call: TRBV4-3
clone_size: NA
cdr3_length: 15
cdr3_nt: TGCGCCAGCAGCCAGGACAGGGGAACTGGAAACACCATATATTTT
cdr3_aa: CASSQDRGTGNTIYF

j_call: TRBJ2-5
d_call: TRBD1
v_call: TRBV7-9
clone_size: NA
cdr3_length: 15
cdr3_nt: TGTGCCAGCAGCGTCGTCCGGGACAGTTCGGAGACCCAGTACTTC
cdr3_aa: CASSVVRDSSETQYF

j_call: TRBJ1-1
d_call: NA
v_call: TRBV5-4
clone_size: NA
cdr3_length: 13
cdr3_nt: TGTGCCAGCAGCTTGGGTCCGGGGTCAGAAGCTTTCTTT
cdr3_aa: CASSLGPGSEAFF

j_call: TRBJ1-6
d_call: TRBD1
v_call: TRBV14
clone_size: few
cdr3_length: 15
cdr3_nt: TGTGCCAGCAGCCAAGATGGCAGGGGGAATTCACCCCTCCACTTT
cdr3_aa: CASSQDGRGNSPLHF

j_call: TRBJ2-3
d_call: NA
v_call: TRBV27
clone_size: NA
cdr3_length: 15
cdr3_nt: TGTGCCAGCAGTTCCCCCCGGGACACTCGAGATACGCAGTATTTT
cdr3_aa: CASSSPRDTRDTQYF

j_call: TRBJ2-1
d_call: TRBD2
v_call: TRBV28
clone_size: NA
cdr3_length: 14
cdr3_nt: TGTGCCAGCAGTTTAGGACTAGCGGGGAATGAGCAGTTCTTC
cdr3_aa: CASSLGLAGNEQFF

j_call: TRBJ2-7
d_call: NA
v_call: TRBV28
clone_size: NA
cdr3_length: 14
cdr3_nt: TGTGCCAGCAGTTTTCTGGGAGGATCCTACGAGCAGTACTTC
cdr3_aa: CASSFLGGSYEQYF

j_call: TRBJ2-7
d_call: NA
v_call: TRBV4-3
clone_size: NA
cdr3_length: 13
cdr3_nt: TGCGCCAGCAGCTTTCAGGACACATACGAGCAGTACTTC
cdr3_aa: CASSFQDTYEQYF

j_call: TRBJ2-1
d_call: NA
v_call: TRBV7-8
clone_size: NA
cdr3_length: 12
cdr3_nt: TGTGCCAGCAGCGTAGGGCCAGGAGAGCAGTTCTTC
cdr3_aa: CASSVGPGEQFF

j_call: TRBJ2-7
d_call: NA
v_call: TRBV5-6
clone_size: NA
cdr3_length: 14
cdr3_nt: TGTGCCAGCAGCTTGGGACTAGGCTCCTACGAGCAGTACTTC
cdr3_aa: CASSLGLGSYEQYF

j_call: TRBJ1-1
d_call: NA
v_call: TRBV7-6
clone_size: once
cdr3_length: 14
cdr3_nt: TGTGCCAGCAGCTTAGGACAGCTGAACACTGAAGCTTTCTTT
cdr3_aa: CASSLGQLNTEAFF

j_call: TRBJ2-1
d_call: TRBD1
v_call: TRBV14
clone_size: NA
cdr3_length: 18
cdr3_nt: TGTGCCAGCAGCCAAGATCCCGCCATCGGGACAGCTCGCAATGAGCAGTTCTTC
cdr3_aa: CASSQDPAIGTARNEQFF

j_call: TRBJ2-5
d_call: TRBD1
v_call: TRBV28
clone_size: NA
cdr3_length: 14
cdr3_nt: TGTGCCAGCAGTTTCGTGGGACAGTGGGAGACCCAGTACTTC
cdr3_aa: CASSFVGQWETQYF

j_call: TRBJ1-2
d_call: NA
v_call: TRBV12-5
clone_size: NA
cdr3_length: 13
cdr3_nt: TGTGCTAGTGGCACAGGGTTCTTGGGCGGCTACACCTTC
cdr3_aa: CASGTGFLGGYTF

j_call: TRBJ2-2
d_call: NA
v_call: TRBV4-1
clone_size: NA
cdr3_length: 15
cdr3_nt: TGCGCCAGCAGCCAAGTGATACAGAATTCCGGGGAGCTGTTTTTT
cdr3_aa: CASSQVIQNSGELFF

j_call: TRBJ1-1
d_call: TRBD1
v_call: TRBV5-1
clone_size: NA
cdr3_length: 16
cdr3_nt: TGCGCCAGCAGCGGGGGAGACAGGGAGCGGTACACTGAAGCTTTCTTT
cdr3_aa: CASSGGDRERYTEAFF

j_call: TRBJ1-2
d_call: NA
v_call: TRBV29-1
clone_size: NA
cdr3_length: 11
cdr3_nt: TGCAGCGTTTTCCAGGCACGAGGCTACACCTTC
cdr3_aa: CSVFQARGYTF

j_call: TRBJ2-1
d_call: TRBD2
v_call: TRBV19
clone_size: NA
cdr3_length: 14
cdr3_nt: TGTGCCAGCTCGCCGTTAGCGGGCTACAATGAGCAGTTCTTC
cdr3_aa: CASSPLAGYNEQFF

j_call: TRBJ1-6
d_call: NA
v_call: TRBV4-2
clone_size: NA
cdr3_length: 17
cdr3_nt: TGTGCCAGCAGCCCGAAGGGGGGGGGCTCCTATAATTCACCCCTCCACTTT
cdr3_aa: CASSPKGGGSYNSPLHF

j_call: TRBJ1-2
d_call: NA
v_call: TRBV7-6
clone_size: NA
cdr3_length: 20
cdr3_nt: TGTGCCAGCAGCTCTAGCTTAAGGCAAGAGGAGGGCAGGTACAACTATGGCTACACCTTC
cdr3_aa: CASSSSLRQEEGRYNYGYTF

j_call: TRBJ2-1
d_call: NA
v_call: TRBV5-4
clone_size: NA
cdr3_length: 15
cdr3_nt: TGTGCCAGCAGCTTGGGGGTTAGCATCCGCAATGAGCAGTTCTTC
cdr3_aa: CASSLGVSIRNEQFF

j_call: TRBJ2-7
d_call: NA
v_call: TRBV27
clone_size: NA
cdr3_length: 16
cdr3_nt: TGTGCCAGCAGTTTATCGGTATCGACAAGCTACTACGAGCAGTACTTC
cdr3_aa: CASSLSVSTSYYEQYF

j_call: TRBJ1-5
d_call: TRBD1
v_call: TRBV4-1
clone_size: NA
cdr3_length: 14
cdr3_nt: TGCGCCAGCAGCCTACGGACAGGTGATCAGCCCCAGCATTTT
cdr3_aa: CASSLRTGDQPQHF

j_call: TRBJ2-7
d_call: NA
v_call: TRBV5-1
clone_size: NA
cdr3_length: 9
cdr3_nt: TGCGCCAGCCAATACGAGCAGTACTTC
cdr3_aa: CASQYEQYF

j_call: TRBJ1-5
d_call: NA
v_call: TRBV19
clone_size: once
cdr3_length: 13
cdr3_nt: TGTGCCAGTAGTATTAGCGGCAATCAGCCCCAGCATTTT
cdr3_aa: CASSISGNQPQHF

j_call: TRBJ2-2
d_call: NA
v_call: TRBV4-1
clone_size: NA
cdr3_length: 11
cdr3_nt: TGCGCCACCATGGCCACCGGGGAGCTGTTTTTT
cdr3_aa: CATMATGELFF

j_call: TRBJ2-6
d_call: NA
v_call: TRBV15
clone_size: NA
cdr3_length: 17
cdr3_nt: TGTGCCACCAGCGAAGGGGGTGTAAGCTCTGGGGCCAACGTCCTGACTTTC
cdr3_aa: CATSEGGVSSGANVLTF

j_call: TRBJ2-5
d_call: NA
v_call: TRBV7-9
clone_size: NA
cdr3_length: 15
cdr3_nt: TGTGCCAGCAGCGGACGGACAGAGTACCAAGAGACCCAGTACTTC
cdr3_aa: CASSGRTEYQETQYF

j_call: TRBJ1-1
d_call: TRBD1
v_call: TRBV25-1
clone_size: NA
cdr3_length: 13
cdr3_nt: TGTGCCAGCAGCTCCAGGGGGGCAATTGAAGCTTTCTTT
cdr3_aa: CASSSRGAIEAFF

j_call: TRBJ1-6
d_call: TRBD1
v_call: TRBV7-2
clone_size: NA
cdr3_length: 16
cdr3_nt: TGTGCCAGCAGCCCGCCGGAGAGGGGGCATAATTCACCCCTCCACTTT
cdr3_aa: CASSPPERGHNSPLHF

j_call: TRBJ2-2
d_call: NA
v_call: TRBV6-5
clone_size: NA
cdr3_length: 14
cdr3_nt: TGTGCCAGCAGTCCAGGAGGGTGGGGCGGGGAGCTGTTTTTT
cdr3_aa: CASSPGGWGGELFF

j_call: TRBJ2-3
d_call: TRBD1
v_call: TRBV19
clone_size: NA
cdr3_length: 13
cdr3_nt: TGTGCCAGTAGTCCAGGGACAGACCGGACGCAGTATTTT
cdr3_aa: CASSPGTDRTQYF